The text below deals with one T cell receptor beta chain. Its cognate antigen is unknown. These data are taken from a study of Ad26.COV2.S vaccination and SARS-CoV-2 variants. At the level of the study: Donor had been placed in the Ad26.COV2.S arm of the COV1001 trial.

The protocol was immunoSEQ multiplex PCR, while the TCRdb copy is restricted to in-frame clones and leaves out a portion. Counted here are 500,000 or so clones, 89% occurring once; the ten biggest clones make up over 2.5%. Whole-study results and caveats: Reports say spike-specific CD8+ and CD4+ T cell responses covered substantial breadth after vaccination.

Treatment meaning: some 20 received Ad26.COV2.S at low or high dose, single or two shots; a few received placebo; per-sample allocation not given. Sampling happened 63 days after the first vaccine or placebo injection. Expression of Wuhan-strain SARS-CoV-2 spike came from the Ad26 vector that formed the vaccine. The length of the CDR3 is 19 residues. The germline V gene encodes CDR1 LGHNA and CDR2 YSLEER. V lost 0 bases to trimming and J lost 0 bases; unmatched junction nucleotides: 9. The sequenced sample was peripheral blood, obtained in a trial of Ad26.COV2.S vaccine versus placebo. The chain links TRBV4-3 to TRBJ1-5, with 9 bases fitting TRBD1. The clonotype comes from a person between 18 and 65 years old who received the Ad26.COV2.S COVID-19 vaccine or a placebo. The chain's CDR3 is CASSQEATGGLGSNQPQHF. The CDR3 DNA sequence: TGCGCCAGCAGCCAAGAGGCGACAGGGGGTTTAGGTAGCAATCAGCCCCAGCATTTT.